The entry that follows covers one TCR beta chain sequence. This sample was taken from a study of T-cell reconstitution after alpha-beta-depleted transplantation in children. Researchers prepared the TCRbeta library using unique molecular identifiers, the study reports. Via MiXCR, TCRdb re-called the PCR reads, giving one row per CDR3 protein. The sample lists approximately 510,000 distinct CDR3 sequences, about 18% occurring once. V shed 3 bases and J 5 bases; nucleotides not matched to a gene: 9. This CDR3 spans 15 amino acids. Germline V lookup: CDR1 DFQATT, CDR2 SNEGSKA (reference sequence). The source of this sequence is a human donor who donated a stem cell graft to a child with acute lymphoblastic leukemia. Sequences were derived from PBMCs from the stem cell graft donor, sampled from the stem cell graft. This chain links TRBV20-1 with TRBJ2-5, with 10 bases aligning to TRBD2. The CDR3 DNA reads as TGCAGTGCTAGGGCTAGCGGGAGAAAAACCGAGACCCAGTACTTC. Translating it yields CSARASGRKTETQYF.